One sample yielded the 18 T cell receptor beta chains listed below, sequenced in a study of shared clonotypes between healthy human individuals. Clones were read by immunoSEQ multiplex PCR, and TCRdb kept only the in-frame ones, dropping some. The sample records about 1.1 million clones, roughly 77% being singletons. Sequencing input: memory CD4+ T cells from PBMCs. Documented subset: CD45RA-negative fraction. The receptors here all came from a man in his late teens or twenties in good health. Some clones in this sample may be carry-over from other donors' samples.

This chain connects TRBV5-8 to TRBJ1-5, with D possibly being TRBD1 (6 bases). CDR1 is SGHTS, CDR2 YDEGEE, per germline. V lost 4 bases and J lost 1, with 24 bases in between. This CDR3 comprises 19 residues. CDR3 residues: CASSPHLRQAIGSNQPQHF. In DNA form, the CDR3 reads TGTGCCAGCAGCCCCCACCTAAGACAGGCTATAGGGAGCAATCAGCCCCAGCATTTT.

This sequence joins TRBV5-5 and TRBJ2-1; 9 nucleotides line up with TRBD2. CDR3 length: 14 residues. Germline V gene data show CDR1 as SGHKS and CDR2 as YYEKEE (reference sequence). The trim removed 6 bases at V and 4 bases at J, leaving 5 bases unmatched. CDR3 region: CASNFLAGYNEQFF. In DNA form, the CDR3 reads TGTGCCAGCAACTTCCTAGCGGGGTACAATGAGCAGTTCTTC.

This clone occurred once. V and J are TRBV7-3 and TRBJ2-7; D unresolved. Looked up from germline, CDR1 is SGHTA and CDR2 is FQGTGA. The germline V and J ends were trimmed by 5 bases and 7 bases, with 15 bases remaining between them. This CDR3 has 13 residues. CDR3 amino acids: CASSAISLGEQYF. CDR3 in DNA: TGTGCCAGCAGCGCGATCTCATTAGGAGAGCAGTACTTC.

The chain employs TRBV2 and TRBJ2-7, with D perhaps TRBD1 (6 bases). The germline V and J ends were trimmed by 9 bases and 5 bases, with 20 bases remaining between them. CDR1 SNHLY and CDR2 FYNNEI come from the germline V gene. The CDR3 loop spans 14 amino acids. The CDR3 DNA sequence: TGTGCCAGTATACCGACAGGCCAAAACCACGAGCAGTACTTC. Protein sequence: CASIPTGQNHEQYF. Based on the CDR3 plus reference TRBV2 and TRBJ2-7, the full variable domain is EPEVTQTPSHQVTQMGQEVILRCVPISNHLYFYWYRQILGQKVEFLVSFYNNEISEKSEIFDDQFSVERPDGSNFTLKIRSTKLEDSAMYFCASIPTGQNHEQYFGPGTRLTVT.

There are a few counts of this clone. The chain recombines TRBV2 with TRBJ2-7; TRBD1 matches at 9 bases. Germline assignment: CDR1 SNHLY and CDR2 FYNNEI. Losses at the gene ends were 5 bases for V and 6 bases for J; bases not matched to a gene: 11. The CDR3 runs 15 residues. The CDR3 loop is CASSFVQGARSEQYF. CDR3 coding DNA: TGTGCCAGCAGTTTCGTACAGGGGGCGCGTTCCGAGCAGTACTTC.

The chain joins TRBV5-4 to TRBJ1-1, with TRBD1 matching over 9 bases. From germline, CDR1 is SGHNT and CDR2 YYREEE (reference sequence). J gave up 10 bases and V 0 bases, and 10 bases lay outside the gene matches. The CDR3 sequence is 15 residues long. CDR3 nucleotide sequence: TGTGCCAGCAGCTTGGGGCTTGGACAGGGGAGCGGAGCTTTCTTT. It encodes CASSLGLGQGSGAFF. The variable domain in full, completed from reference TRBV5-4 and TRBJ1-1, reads ETGVTQSPTHLIKTRGQQVTLRCSSQSGHNTVSWYQQALGQGPQFIFQYYREEENGRGNFPPRFSGLQFPNYSSELNVNALELDDSALYLCASSLGLGQGSGAFFGQGTRLTVV.

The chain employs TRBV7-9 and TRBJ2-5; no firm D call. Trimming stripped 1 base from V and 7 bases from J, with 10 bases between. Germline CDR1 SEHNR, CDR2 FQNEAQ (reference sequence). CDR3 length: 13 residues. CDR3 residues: CASSLDADGTQYF. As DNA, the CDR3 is TGTGCCAGCAGCTTAGATGCTGACGGGACCCAGTACTTC.

CDR3 in DNA: TGCGCCAGCAGCCAAGGGGGAATTGGGGACAGGGGTACCGAGCAGTACTTC. Translating gives CASSQGGIGDRGTEQYF. The V and J genes are TRBV4-1 and TRBJ2-7; TRBD1 matches at 10 bases. The CDR3 runs to 17 residues. Per the germline V gene, CDR1 is MGHRA and CDR2 is YSYEKL. Trimming cost V 1 base and J 6 bases; bases outside gene matches: 12.

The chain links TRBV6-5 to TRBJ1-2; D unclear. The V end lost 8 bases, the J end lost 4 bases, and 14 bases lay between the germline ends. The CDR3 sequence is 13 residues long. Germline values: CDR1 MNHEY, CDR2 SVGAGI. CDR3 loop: CASRVRASYGYTF. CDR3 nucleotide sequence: TGTGCCAGCCGGGTCCGGGCTAGCTATGGCTACACCTTC.

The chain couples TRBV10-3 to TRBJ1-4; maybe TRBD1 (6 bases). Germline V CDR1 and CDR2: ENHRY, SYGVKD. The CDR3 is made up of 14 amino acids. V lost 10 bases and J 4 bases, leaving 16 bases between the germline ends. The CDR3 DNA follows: TGTGCCACCAATAACGGACAGAGTAATGAAAAACTGTTTTTT. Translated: CATNNGQSNEKLFF.

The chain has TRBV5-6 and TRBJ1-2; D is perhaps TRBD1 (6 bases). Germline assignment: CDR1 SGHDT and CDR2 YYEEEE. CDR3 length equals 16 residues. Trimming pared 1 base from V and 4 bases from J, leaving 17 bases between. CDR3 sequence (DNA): TGTGCCAGCAGCTTGACGTCAACAGGGCGTCTCTATGGCTACACCTTC. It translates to CASSLTSTGRLYGYTF.

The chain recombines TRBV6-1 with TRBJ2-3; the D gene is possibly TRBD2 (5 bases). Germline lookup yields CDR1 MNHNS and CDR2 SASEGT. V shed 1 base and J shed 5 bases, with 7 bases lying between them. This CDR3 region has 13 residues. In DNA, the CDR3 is TGTGCCAGCAGTGAAGTTAGCGAAGATACGCAGTATTTT. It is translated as CASSEVSEDTQYF.

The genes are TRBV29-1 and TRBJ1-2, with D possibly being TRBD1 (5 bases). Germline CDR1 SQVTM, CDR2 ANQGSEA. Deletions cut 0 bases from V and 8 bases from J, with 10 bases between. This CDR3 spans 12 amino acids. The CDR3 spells CSVEDRSGGYTF. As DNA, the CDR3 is TGCAGCGTTGAAGATCGGTCAGGGGGCTACACCTTC.

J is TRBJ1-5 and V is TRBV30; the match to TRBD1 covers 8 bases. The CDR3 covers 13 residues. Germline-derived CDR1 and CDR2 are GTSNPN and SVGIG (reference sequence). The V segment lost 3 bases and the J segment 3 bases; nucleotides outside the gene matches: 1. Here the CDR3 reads CAWRDRDNQPQHF. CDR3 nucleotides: TGTGCCTGGAGGGACAGGGACAATCAGCCCCAGCATTTT.

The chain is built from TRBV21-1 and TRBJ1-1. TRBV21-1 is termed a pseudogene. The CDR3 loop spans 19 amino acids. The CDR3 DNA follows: TGTGCCAGCAGCAAAGCGCAGGCAGGAGCCTTATCTTTATCCACTGAAGCTTTCTTT. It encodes CASSKAQAGALSLSTEAFF.

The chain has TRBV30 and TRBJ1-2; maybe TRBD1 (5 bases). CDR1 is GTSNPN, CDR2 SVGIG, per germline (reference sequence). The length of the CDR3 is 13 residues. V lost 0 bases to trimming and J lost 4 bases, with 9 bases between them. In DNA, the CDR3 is TGTGCCTGGAGTGTAGGGGACCTCTATGGCTACACCTTC. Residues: CAWSVGDLYGYTF.

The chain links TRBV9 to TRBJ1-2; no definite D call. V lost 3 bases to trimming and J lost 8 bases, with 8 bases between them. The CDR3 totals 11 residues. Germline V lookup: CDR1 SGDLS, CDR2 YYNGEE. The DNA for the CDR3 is TGTGCCAGCAGCGCCCACCAGGGCTACACCTTC. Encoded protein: CASSAHQGYTF.

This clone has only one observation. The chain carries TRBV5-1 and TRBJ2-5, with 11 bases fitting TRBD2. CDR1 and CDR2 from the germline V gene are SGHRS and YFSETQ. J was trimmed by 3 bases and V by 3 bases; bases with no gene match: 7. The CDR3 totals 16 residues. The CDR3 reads CASSSTLTSGEETQYF. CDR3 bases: TGCGCCAGCAGCTCCACTTTGACTAGCGGGGAAGAGACCCAGTACTTC.